This T cell receptor beta chain is drawn from a study of vaccination effects on CD4 cells after COVID-19. Study details: Relative to the second dose, post-vaccine samples were obtained a median of 72 days later.

Overall study results and limits: In healthy vaccinees, only 1 of 255 vaccine-induced clones cross-reacted with common cold coronaviruses.

Viral peptide pool expansion of antigen-specific CD4+ T cells preceded sequencing in the ViraFEST assay. Investigators separated out CD4+ T cells once around 11 days of culture had passed. As their vaccination, participants received two doses of either BNT162b2 or mRNA-1273. Cultivation was performed at some 1.9 million PBMC per well with roughly 9.1 IU/ml IL-2 and 10 ug/ml peptides added. The authors exchanged half the medium for IL-2 medium on days 3 and 7. Some clones are missing from TCRdb's copy, which holds only in-frame ones; the method was immunoSEQ multiplex PCR. Found here are about 30,000 clones, 75% to 90% of them singletons; the top ten hold under 6.5%. For this clone: Its cognate antigen is unknown.

The source is a human donor who received a COVID-19 vaccine. Some clones in this sample may be carry-over from other donors' samples. The source material was CD4+ T cells from PBMCs cultured with SARS-CoV-2 spike peptides, sampled after COVID-19 vaccination.

The CDR3 spells CASSASQGEGYTF. DNA for the CDR3: TGTGCCAGCAGCGCCTCACAGGGGGAGGGCTACACCTTC. This chain uses TRBV9 with TRBJ1-2; TRBD1 matches at 8 bases. Per the germline V gene, CDR1 is SGDLS and CDR2 is YYNGEE. The CDR3 is 13 amino acids. The V segment lost 3 bases and the J segment 8 bases; nucleotides outside the gene matches: 6. Together with reference TRBV9 and TRBJ1-2, the CDR3 gives the full variable domain: DSGVTQTPKHLITATGQRVTLRCSPRSGDLSVYWYQQSLDQGLQFLIQYYNGEERAKGNILERFSAQQFPDLHSELNLSSLELGDSALYFCASSASQGEGYTFGSGTRLTVV.